The entry below describes one T cell receptor (beta chain). Its antigen remains undetermined. No quality values exist for individual bases; no much larger clone is one base distant. This sample also contains other DNA sequences that code for the same CDR3. Each collaborating institution followed its own protocols to collect whole blood in K2EDTA tubes. For TCRbeta analysis, collaborators shipped samples as frozen whole blood, isolated PBMCs, or DNA extracted from either of those sample types. The immunoSEQ Assay, a bias-controlled multiplex PCR, was used to amplify TCRbeta CDR3 regions from genomic DNA. In the source study's methods: Within the assay, amplification of reference gene primers was used to estimate how many nucleated cells each sample contained. To quantify the absolute abundance of each unique TCRbeta CDR3 rearrangement, sequence reads were collapsed and filtered. For each sample, productive Simpson clonality was calculated as the square root of Simpson's diversity index over productive rearrangements. The immuneACCESS repertoire file appears here via TCRdb, limited to in-frame rearrangements. These files lack a portion of the clones; in checked studies, under half of the deficit traces to unresolved V genes, and the cause of the others is not known. The DNA gave D and trimming, while V, J and clone size come from that table. The sample table lists 130,000 to 150,000 clones, more than 60% of them with a count of one. Of the sample, about 2% falls within the top ten clones.

This entry comes from a study of blood T cell repertoires in COVID-19 (TCRdb year 2020). For the study in its entirety: The collaborator samples originated in the United States, Italy and Spain and spanned the acute and convalescent phases of COVID-19. Where available, HLA class I and class II types were obtained from metadata supplied by the sample provider rather than from assay-based typing. A freely available public database, intended as a resource for researchers studying the immune response to SARS-CoV-2, is where the repertoires were released. The material from the prospective study consisted of cDNA or gDNA derived from T cells, B-cell-depleted T cells, or PBMCs. The dataset comprised deeply sampled blood TCRbeta repertoires from subjects exposed to, actively infected with, or recovered from COVID-19. The samples were drawn from the first 160 participants of the ongoing ImmuneRACE study and from 1,200 or so subjects provided by 6 global collaborators. Sample metadata almost always included a de-identified subject ID, COVID-19 status, age in years and sex. Beyond this particular receptor, the publication reports: The quantity of clinical and demographic metadata differed by source and by participant and was supplied without curation.

Specimen: peripheral blood. This TCR came from a woman in her sixties or seventies with acute or convalescent COVID-19.

At the DNA level, the sequence is TGTGCCAGCAGCTTGGGGCGGGGGAACACTGAAGCTTTCTTT. It translates to CASSLGRGNTEAFF. The sequence joins TRBV5-4 to TRBJ1-1, with the D gene call left open. CDR1 and CDR2 (SGHNT, YYREEE) derive from the germline V gene (reference sequence). Relative to germline, V is 0 bases shorter and J is 1 base shorter, with 7 bases between their ends. The CDR3, cysteine through phenylalanine, is 14 amino acids long. The retained sequence is limited to the CDR3, 42 bases, with the frame set at the first base.